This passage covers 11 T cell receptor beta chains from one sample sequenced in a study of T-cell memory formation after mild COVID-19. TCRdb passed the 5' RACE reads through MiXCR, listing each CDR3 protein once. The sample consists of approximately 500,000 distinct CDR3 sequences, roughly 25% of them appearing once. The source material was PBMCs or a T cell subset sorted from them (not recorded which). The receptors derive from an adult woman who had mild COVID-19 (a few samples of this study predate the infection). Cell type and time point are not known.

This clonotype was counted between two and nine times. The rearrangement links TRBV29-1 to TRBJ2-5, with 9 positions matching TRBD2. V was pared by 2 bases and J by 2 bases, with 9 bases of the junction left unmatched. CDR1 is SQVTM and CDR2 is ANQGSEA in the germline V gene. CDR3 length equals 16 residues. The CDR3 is CSVETAGGQFQETQYF. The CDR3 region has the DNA TGCAGCGTTGAAACAGCGGGAGGCCAATTTCAAGAGACCCAGTACTTC.

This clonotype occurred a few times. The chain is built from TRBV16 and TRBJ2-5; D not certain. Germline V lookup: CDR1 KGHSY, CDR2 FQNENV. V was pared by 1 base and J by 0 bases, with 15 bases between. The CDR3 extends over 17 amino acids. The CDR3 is CASSQFRHTEYQETQYF. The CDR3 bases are TGTGCCAGCAGCCAATTTCGTCATACAGAGTACCAAGAGACCCAGTACTTC.

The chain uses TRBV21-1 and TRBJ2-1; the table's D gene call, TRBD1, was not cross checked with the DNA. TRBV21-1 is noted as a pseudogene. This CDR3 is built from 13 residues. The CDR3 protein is CASSKSRQVEQFF. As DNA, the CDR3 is TGTGCCAGCAGCAAATCCCGACAGGTTGAGCAGTTCTTC.

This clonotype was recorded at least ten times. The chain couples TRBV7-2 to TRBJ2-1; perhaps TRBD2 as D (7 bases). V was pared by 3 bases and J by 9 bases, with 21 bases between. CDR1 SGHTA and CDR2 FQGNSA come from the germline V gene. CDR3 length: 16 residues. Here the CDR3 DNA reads TGTGCCAGCAGCTTCCTGGCTAGCGGAGGGGGAGGTGAGCAGTTCTTC. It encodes CASSFLASGGGGEQFF.

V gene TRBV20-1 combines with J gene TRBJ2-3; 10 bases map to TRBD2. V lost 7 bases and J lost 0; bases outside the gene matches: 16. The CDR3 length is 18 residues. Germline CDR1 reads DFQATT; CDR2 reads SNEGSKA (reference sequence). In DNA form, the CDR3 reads TGCAGTGTCCTACGACCGGGACTAGCGAGGTCTAGCACAGATACGCAGTATTTT. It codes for CSVLRPGLARSSTDTQYF.

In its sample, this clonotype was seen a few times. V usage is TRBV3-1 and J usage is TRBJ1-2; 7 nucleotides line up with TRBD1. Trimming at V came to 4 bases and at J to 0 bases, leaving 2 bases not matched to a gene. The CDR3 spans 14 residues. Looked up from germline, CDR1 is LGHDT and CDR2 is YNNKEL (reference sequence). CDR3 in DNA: TGTGCCAGCAGCCCGGGACAGACTAACTATGGCTACACCTTC. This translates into CASSPGQTNYGYTF.

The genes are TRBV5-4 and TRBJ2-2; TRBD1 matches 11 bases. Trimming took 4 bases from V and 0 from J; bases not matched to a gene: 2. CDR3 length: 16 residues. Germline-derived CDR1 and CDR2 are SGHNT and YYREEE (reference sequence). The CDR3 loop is CASSVGQGANTGELFF. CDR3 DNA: TGTGCCAGCAGCGTGGGACAGGGGGCGAACACCGGGGAGCTGTTTTTT.

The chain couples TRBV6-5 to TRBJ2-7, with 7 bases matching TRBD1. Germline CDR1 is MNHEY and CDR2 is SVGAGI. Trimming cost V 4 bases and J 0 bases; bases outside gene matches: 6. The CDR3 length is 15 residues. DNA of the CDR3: TGTGCCAGCAGTTCCGTAGACAGGGACTCCTACGAGCAGTACTTC. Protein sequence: CASSSVDRDSYEQYF.

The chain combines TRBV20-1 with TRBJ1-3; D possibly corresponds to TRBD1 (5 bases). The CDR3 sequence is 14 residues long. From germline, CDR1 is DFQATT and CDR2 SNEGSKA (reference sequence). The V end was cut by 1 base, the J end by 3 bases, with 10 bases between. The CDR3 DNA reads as TGCAGTGCTAGAGCAGGGACGGATGGAAACACCATATATTTT. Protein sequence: CSARAGTDGNTIYF.

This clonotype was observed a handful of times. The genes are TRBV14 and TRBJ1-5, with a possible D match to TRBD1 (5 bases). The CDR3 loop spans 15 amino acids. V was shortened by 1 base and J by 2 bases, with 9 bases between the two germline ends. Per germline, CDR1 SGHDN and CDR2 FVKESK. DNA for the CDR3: TGTGCCAGCAGCCAAGGGGGGAAGGGCAATCAGCCCCAGCATTTT. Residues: CASSQGGKGNQPQHF.

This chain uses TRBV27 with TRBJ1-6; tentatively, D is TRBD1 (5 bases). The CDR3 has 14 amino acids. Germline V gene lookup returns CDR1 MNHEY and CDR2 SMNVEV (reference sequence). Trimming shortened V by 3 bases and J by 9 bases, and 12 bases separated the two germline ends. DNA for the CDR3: TGTGCCAGCAGTTTTGGGGTAAGGGGTTCACCCCTCCACTTT. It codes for CASSFGVRGSPLHF.